The 10 T cell receptor beta chains given below trace back to one sample, sequenced in a study of T cells in Graves' hyperthyroidism and ophthalmopathy. Researchers took RNA transcripts and amplified the TCR beta CDR3 regions from them. The TCR CDR3 first-round RT-PCR relied on the HTBI primer set. TCRdb fed the multiplex PCR reads into MiXCR, producing one record per CDR3 protein. Counted here are 470,000 or so distinct CDR3 sequences, roughly 20% occurring once; the ten biggest clones make up approximately 25%. Sequenced input: blood. Every receptor here comes from a man aged 18 to 35 with Graves' hyperthyroidism.

Remarks on this clonotype: A much larger clone lies a single base off, so this may be a read error. This chain links TRBV28 with TRBJ1-1, with a tentative D call TRBD1 (5 bases). The CDR3 spans 15 residues. Germline CDR1 is MDHEN and CDR2 is SYDVKM. The chain's CDR3 is CASRPRQSMNTEACF. The DNA of the CDR3 is TGTGCCAGCAGACCGAGACAGTCGATGAACACTGAAGCTTGCTTT. Filled out from reference TRBV28 and TRBJ1-1, the complete variable domain reads DVKVTQSSRYLVKRTGEKVFLECVQDMDHENMFWYRQDPGLGLRLIYFSYDVKMKEKGDIPEGYSVSREKKERFSLILESASTNQTSMYLCASRPRQSMNTEACFGQGTRLTVV.

There are many counts of this clonotype. The chain joins TRBV12-3 or TRBV12-4 to TRBJ1-5, with D possibly matching TRBD1 (5 bases). The CDR3 covers 13 residues. V lost 1 base and J 7 bases, leaving 8 bases between the germline ends. CDR3 in DNA: TGTGCCAGCAGTTTAGACCAGGGACAGCCCCAGCATTTT. This translates into CASSLDQGQPQHF.

This clonotype occurred many times. The chain links TRBV19 to TRBJ2-5; 10 bases match TRBD1. This CDR3 has 16 residues. Unmatched junction bases numbered 8, after V lost 5 bases and J lost 2 bases. Germline V gives CDR1 LNHDA, CDR2 SQIVND (reference sequence). The CDR3 spells CASSETGTGEQETQYF. The DNA for the CDR3 is TGTGCCAGTAGTGAGACTGGGACAGGGGAACAAGAGACCCAGTACTTC.

This clonotype came up many times. V is TRBV19 and J is TRBJ1-1; D gene ambiguous. V lost 1 base and J lost 0, with 0 bases in between. Germline V gives CDR1 LNHDA, CDR2 SQIVND (reference sequence). The CDR3 sequence is 12 residues long. CDR3 sequence (DNA): TGTGCCAGTAGTATAGTGAACACTGAAGCTTTCTTT. The encoded protein is CASSIVNTEAFF.

The table lists this clonotype with many counts. The chain couples TRBV10-3 to TRBJ2-7, with 8 bases identical to TRBD1. Germline values: CDR1 ENHRY, CDR2 SYGVKD. After removal of 0 bases from V and 1 base from J, the junction contained 8 bases not matched to a gene. The CDR3 sequence is 17 residues long. The CDR3 here is CAISESKTGVHSYEQYF. CDR3 DNA: TGTGCCATCAGTGAGTCCAAGACAGGGGTCCATTCCTACGAGCAGTACTTC.

This clonotype was detected ten times or more. This rearrangement joins TRBV19 to TRBJ1-1; D is uncertain. Deletions cut 7 bases from V and 0 bases from J, with 15 bases between. CDR3 size: 15 residues. CDR1 and CDR2 (germline): LNHDA, SQIVND (reference sequence). CDR3 sequence (DNA): TGTGCCAGTAAGTTAATGGGGTTTATGAACACTGAAGCTTTCTTT. Translated, it gives CASKLMGFMNTEAFF.

The chain combines TRBV30 with TRBJ1-1; 9 bases are a match to TRBD1. Trimming removed 2 bases from V and 0 bases from J; junction bases left unmatched: 4. From germline, CDR1 is GTSNPN and CDR2 SVGIG (reference sequence). The CDR3 is made up of 15 amino acids. Here the CDR3 reads CAWSLGDRVNTEAFF. CDR3 nucleotides: TGTGCCTGGAGTCTGGGGGACAGGGTGAACACTGAAGCTTTCTTT.

This clonotype was counted many times. This rearrangement joins TRBV6-2 or TRBV6-3 to TRBJ1-1; D gene ambiguous. This CDR3 spans 15 amino acids. Germline CDR1 MNHEY, CDR2 SVGEGT. V dropped 5 bases and J dropped 0 bases, with 13 bases sitting between them. CDR3 DNA sequence: TGTGCCAGCAGTAGGAGAGGAACCATGAACACTGAAGCTTTCTTT. Translating it yields CASSRRGTMNTEAFF.

This sequence joins TRBV6-2 or TRBV6-3 and TRBJ1-1; TRBD1 matches 7 bases. The ends lost 4 bases at V and 3 bases at J; junction bases unmatched: 14. This CDR3 is built from 17 residues. Germline CDR1 is MNHEY and CDR2 is SVGEGT. CDR3 region: CASSFESFWTGDTEAFF. CDR3 in DNA: TGTGCCAGCAGTTTCGAATCCTTCTGGACAGGTGACACTGAAGCTTTCTTT.

This clonotype was found a few times. The V gene is TRBV28, the J gene TRBJ1-2, with 7 bases matching TRBD1. J gave up 8 bases and V 3 bases, and 18 bases lay outside the gene matches. CDR1 and CDR2 (germline): MDHEN, SYDVKM. CDR3 length equals 17 residues. The CDR3 coding sequence is TGTGCCAGCAGTTTTCCTAGGGGGTTAACAGGGGCGTCCGGCTACACCTTC. This encodes CASSFPRGLTGASGYTF.